This TCR beta chain was found in a study of T cell repertoires in aging, cancer and after chemotherapy (dated by TCRdb to about 2019). For context, the study as a whole: Donors were distributed across six age groups ranging from 30 or younger to 70 or older, with at least three individuals included per group. A cohort of 200 to 250 cancer patients (more than 90 with hematological and around 130 with solid cancers) was assembled, and 100 or so healthy donors were included as a reference group. TCR repertoires from healthy donor controls were recorded over periods of several months to years and showed clear clonal overlap between repeated samplings. To look at immunoaging and at how T cells reconstitute after chemotherapy, the study profiled TCR beta repertoires in peripheral blood from both healthy donors and cancer patients. Millions of TCR reads were contained in the full dataset. The full study reports these points: Untreated patients with hematological or solid cancers showed significantly lower blood TCR diversity and higher clonality than age-matched healthy donors. In both cancer cohorts, median generation probability rose over the chemotherapy interval, which suggests that the repertoire was reconstituted through rebound thymic output. According to the authors, the repertoire data do not permit conclusions about immunological memory after chemotherapy. In healthy donors, the drop in TCR diversity with age came mainly from a loss of richness, whereas in cancer patients a loss of evenness also played a part.

TCR beta rearrangements were amplified from genomic DNA extracted from peripheral blood rather than from sorted cells or RNA. With respect to this clonotype: Its antigen specificity is not known. The record has no base qualities; no much larger clone is one base away.

Multiplex touch-down PCR with a mixed TRB-A/B primer pool was used to amplify rearranged TRB sequences covering the V, D and J segments. Illumina adapters and sample indices were attached to the amplicons in two consecutive PCR reactions using Phusion HS II polymerase. After gel purification with the NucleoSpin Gel and PCR Clean-up kit, the amplicons were checked using Qubit and an Agilent 2100 Bioanalyzer. Libraries were sequenced on an Illumina MiSeq using 600-cycle, single-indexed, paired-end runs. As for the authors' bioinformatics: MiXCR versions 2.12 and 3.0.5 were used to process TRB sequences. A clone was defined as each unique CDR3 nucleotide sequence, and only productive sequences supported by at least two reads were kept. The repertoire metrics were Shannon diversity, evenness, clonality (defined as one minus evenness), and alpha-parameterized diversity profiles covering alpha 0 to 5. The IGoR algorithm was used to compute generation probabilities of clones in paired pre- and post-chemotherapy samples. In TCRdb, the public reads were trimmed at Q25 with fastp and aligned with MiXCR, with productive beta chains retained. Rows matching on CDR3 protein sequence are summarized as one entry with the most common DNA and genes. TCRdb, not the authors, supplied the V and J calls. Across this sample there are 8,000 or so distinct CDR3 sequences, with under 35% seen only once. The top ten clones comprise around 3.6% of the sample.

V drops 2 bases and J drops 9 bases, leaving 22 bases in between. The CDR3 sequence holds 16 residues, the cysteine and phenylalanine included. Only CDR3 DNA is held: 48 bases, read in frame from base 1. Via the germline V gene (reference sequence), CDR1 is SGHNT and CDR2 YYREEE. This TCR came from a human donor in good health. This sequence uses TRBV5-4 and TRBJ2-3; the D gene is possibly TRBD1, with 6 bases matching. The sample consisted of blood. The CDR3 sequence is CASSLRIRDKQPTQYF. The sequence in DNA is TGTGCCAGCAGCTTACGGATCCGGGACAAACAGCCGACGCAGTATTTT.